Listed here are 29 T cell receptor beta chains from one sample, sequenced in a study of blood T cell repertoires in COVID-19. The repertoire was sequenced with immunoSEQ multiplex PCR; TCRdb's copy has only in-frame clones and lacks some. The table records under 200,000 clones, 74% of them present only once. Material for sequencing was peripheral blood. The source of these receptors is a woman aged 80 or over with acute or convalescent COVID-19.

The CDR3 nucleotides are TGTGCCATCTCTGCGGGGGACACAGATACGCAGTATTTT. Amino acid sequence: CAISAGDTDTQYF. The V gene is TRBV7-9, the J gene TRBJ2-3; 7 bases agree with TRBD2. Germline CDR1 and CDR2: SEHNR and FQNEAQ (reference sequence). The trim removed 10 bases at V and 2 bases at J, leaving 6 bases unmatched. The CDR3 sequence is 13 residues long.

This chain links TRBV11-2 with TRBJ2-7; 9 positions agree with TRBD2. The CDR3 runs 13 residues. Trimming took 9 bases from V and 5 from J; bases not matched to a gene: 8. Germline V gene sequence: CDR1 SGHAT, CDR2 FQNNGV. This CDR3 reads CASKRLAENEQYF. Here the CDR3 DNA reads TGTGCCAGTAAGCGACTAGCGGAAAACGAGCAGTACTTC.

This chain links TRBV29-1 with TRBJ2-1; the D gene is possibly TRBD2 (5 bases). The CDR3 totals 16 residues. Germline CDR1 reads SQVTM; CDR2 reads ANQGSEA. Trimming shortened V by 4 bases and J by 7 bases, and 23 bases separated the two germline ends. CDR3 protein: CSVGDPSGNYRNEQFF. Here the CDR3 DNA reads TGCAGCGTTGGGGATCCCAGCGGAAATTATAGGAATGAGCAGTTCTTC.

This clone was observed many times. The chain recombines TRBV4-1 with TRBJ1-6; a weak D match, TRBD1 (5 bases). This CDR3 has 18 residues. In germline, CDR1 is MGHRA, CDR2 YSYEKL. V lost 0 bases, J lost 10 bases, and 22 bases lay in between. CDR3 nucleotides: TGCGCCAGCAGCCAAGACATCCTGGGCAGGGACTTTCGGTCACCCCTCCACTTT. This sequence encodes CASSQDILGRDFRSPLHF.

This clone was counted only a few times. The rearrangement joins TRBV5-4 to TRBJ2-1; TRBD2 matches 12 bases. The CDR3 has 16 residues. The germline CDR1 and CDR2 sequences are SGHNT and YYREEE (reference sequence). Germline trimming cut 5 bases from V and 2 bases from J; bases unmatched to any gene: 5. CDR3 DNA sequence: TGTGCCAGCAGGGATGGACTAGCGGGGCCCTACAATGAGCAGTTCTTC. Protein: CASRDGLAGPYNEQFF.

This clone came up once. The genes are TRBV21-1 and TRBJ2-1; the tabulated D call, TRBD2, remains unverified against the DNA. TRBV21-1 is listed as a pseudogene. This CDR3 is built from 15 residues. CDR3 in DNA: TGTGCCAGCAGGGGACTAAGCGGGAGTTCCAATGAGCAGTTCTTC. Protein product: CASRGLSGSSNEQFF.

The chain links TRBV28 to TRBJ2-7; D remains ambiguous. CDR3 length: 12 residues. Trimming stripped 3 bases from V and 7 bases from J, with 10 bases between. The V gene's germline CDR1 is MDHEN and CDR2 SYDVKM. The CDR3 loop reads CASSLVHREQYF. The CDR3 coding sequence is TGTGCCAGCAGTTTGGTGCACCGGGAGCAGTACTTC.

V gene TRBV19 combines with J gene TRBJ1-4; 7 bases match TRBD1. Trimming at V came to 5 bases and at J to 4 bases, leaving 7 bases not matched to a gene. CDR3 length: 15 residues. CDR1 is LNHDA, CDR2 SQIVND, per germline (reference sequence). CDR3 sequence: CASSPRTGINEKLFF. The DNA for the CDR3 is TGTGCCAGTAGTCCCCGGACAGGCATTAATGAAAAACTGTTTTTT.

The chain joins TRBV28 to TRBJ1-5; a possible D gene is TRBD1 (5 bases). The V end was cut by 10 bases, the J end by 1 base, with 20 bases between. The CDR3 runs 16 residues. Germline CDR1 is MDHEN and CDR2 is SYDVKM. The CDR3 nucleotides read TGTGCCACCAAGGGCGCCGGGGGAGGGAGCAATCAGCCCCAGCATTTT. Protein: CATKGAGGGSNQPQHF.

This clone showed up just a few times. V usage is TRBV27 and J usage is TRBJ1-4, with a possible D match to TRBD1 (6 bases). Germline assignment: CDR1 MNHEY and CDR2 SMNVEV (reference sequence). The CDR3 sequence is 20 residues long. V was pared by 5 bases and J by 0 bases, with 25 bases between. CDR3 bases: TGTGCCAGCAGTCCCAGGGGACACCGAATCGCCCTAACAACTAATGAAAAACTGTTTTTT. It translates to CASSPRGHRIALTTNEKLFF. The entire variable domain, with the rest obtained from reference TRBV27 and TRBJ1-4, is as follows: EAQVTQNPRYLITVTGKKLTVTCSQNMNHEYMSWYRQDPGLGLRQIYYSMNVEVTDKGDVPEGYKVSRKEKRNFPLILESPSPNQTSLYFCASSPRGHRIALTTNEKLFFGSGTQLSVL.

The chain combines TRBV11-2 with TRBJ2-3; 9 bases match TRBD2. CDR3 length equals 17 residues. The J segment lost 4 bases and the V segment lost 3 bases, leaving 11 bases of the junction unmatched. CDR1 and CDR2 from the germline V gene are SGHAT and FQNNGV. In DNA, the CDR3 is TGTGCCAGCAGCTTTTTGGCGGGAGGGACCCGGGCAGATACGCAGTATTTT. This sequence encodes CASSFLAGGTRADTQYF.

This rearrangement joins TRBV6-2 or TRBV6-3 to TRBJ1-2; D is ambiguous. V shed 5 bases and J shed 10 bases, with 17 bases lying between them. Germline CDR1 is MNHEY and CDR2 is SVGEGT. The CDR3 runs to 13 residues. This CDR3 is CASSGRAGDNYTF. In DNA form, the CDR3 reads TGTGCCAGCAGTGGACGGGCCGGGGATAACTACACCTTC.

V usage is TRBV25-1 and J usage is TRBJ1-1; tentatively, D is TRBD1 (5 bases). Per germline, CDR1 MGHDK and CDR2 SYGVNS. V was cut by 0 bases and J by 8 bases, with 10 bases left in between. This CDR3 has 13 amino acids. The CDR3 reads CASSEYKAGEAFF. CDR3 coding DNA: TGTGCCAGCAGTGAATATAAAGCAGGGGAAGCTTTCTTT.

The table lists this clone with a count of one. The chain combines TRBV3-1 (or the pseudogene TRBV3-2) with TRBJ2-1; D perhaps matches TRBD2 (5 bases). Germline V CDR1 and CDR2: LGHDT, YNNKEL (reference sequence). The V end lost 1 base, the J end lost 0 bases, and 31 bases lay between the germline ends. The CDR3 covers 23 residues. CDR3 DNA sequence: TGTGCCAGCAGCCAAGCCTTTAGACTACGGTCTCAATCCCGACTTTTCTCCTACAATGAGCAGTTCTTC. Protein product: CASSQAFRLRSQSRLFSYNEQFF.

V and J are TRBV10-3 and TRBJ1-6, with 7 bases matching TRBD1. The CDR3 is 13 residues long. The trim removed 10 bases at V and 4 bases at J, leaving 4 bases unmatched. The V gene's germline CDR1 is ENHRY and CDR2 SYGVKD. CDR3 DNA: TGTGCCACCGGACAGGTTTATAATTCACCCCTCCACTTT. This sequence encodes CATGQVYNSPLHF.

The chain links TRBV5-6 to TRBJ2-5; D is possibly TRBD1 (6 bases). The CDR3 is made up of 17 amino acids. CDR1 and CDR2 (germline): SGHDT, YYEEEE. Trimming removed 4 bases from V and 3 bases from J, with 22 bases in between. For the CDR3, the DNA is TGTGCCAGCAGCGCGAACCGGGACACCCTCAGAGAAGAGACCCAGTACTTC. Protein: CASSANRDTLREETQYF.

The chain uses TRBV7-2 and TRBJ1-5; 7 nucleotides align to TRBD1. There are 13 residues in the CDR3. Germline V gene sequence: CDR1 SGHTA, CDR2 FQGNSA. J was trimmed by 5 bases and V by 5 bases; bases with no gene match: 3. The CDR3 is CASSPQGDQPQHF. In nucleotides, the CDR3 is TGTGCCAGCAGCCCCCAGGGGGATCAGCCCCAGCATTTT.

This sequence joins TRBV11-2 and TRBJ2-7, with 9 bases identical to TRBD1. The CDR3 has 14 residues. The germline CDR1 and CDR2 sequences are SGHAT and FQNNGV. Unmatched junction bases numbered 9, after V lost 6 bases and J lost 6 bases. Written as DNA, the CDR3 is TGTGCCAGCAGACGGACAGGGGCTGGGAGCGAGCAGTACTTC. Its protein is CASRRTGAGSEQYF.

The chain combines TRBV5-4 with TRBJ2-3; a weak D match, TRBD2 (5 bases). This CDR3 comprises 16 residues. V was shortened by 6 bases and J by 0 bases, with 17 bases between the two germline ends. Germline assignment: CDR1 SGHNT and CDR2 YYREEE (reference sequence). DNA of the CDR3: TGTGCCAGCAACTCAAGAGCGGAAGAAAGCACAGATACGCAGTATTTT. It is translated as CASNSRAEESTDTQYF.

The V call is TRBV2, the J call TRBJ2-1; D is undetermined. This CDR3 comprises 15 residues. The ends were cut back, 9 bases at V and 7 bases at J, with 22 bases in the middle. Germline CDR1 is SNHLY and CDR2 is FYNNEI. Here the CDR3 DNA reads TGTGCCAGTAGCCACCGGCGGATTAGAAGTAATGAGCAGTTCTTC. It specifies CASSHRRIRSNEQFF.

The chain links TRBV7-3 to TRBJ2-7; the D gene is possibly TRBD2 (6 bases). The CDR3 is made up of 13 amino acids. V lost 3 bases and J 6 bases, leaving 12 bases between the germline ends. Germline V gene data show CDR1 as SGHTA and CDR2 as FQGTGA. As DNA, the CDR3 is TGTGCCAGCAGCTTTGGCGGGACGGGCGAGCAGTACTTC. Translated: CASSFGGTGEQYF.

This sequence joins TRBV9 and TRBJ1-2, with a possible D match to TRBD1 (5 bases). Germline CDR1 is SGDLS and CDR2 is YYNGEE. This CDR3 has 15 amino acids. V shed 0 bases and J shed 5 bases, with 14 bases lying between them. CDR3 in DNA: TGTGCCAGCAGCGTAGCGCCAGGGAAAGGGTATGGCTACACCTTC. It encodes CASSVAPGKGYGYTF.

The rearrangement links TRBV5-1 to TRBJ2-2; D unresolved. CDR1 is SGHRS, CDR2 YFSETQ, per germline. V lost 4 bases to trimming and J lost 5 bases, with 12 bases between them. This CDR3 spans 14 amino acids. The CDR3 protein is CASSLGAGTGELFF. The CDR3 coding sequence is TGCGCCAGCAGCCTTGGTGCCGGGACCGGGGAGCTGTTTTTT.

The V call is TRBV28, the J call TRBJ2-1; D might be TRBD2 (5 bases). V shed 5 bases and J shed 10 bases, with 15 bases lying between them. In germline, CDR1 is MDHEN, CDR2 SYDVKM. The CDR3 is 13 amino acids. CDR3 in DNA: TGTGCCAGCAGTCCCCTCGGGTCGGGGGAGCAGTTCTTC. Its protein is CASSPLGSGEQFF.

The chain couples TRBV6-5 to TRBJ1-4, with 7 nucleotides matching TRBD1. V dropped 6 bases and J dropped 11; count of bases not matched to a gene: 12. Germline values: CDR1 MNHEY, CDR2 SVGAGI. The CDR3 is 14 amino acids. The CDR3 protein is CASSLGQTMGKLFF. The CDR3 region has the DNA TGTGCCAGCAGCTTGGGACAGACAATGGGGAAACTGTTTTTT.

This CDR3 is CAWDGQGGGFTEAFF. The CDR3 coding sequence is TGTGCCTGGGACGGACAGGGGGGAGGGTTCACTGAAGCTTTCTTT. J is TRBJ1-1 and V is TRBV30; 10 bases map to TRBD1. Per the germline V gene, CDR1 is GTSNPN and CDR2 is SVGIG (reference sequence). The CDR3 has 15 amino acids. The V and J ends lost 5 bases and 4 bases, in that order; junction bases with no gene match: 10.

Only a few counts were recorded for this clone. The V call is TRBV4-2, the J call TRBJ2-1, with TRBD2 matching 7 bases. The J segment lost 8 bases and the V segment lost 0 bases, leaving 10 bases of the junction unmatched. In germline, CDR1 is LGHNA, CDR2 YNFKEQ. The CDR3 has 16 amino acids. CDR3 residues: CASSQERGGRSDEQFF. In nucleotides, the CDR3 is TGTGCCAGCAGCCAAGAACGAGGCGGGAGAAGCGATGAGCAGTTCTTC.

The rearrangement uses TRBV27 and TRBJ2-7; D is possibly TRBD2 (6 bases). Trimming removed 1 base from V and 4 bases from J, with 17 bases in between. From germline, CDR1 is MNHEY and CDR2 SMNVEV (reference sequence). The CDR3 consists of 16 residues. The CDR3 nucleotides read TGTGCCAGCAGTTTATTCGCGGGAACTCCCACATACGAGCAGTACTTC. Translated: CASSLFAGTPTYEQYF.

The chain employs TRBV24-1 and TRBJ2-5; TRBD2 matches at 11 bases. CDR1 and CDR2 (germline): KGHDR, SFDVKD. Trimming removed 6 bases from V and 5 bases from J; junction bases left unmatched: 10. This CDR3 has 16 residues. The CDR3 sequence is CATSNVAGGPGETQYF. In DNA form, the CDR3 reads TGTGCCACCAGTAATGTAGCGGGAGGGCCGGGGGAGACCCAGTACTTC.